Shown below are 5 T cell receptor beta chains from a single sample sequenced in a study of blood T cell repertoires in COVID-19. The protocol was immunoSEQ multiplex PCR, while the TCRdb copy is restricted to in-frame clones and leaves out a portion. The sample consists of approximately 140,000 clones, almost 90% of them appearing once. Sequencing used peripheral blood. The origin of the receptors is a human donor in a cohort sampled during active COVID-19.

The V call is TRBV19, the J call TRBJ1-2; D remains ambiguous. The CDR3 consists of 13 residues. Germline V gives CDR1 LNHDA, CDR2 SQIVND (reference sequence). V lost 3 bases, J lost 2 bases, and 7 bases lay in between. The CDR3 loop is CASSIFGNYGYTF. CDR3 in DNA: TGTGCCAGTAGTATTTTCGGGAACTATGGCTACACCTTC.

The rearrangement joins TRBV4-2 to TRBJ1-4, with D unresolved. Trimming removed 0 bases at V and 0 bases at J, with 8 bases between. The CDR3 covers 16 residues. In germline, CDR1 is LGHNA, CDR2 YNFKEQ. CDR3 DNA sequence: TGTGCCAGCAGCCAAGATATGAGTGCAACTAATGAAAAACTGTTTTTT. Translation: CASSQDMSATNEKLFF.

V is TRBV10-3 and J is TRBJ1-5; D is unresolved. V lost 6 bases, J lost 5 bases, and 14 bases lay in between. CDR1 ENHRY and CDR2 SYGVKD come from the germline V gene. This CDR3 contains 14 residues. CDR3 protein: CAISPGSEYQPQHF. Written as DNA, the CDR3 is TGTGCCATCAGCCCGGGATCCGAATATCAGCCCCAGCATTTT.

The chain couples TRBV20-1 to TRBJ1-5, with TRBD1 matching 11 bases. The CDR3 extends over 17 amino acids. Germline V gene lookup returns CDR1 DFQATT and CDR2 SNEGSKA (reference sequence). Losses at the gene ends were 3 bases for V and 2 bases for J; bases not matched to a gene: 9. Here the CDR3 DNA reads TGCAGTGCTAGTTGGACAGGGGGCCGAAACGGCAATCAGCCCCAGCATTTT. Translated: CSASWTGGRNGNQPQHF.

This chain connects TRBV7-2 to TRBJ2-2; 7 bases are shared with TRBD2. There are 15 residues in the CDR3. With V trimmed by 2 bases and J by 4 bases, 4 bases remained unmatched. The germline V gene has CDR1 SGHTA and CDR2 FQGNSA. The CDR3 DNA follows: TGTGCCAGCAGCTTAAGCGGGACTCGCACCGGGGAGCTGTTTTTT. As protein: CASSLSGTRTGELFF.